The 28 T cell receptor beta chains below come from one sample, sequenced in a study of radiation and T cells in renal cell carcinoma. Time point specified: baseline pretreatment blood. Treatment given: 15 Gy SBRT to primary tumor, nephrectomy 4 weeks later. Profiling relied on immunoSEQ multiplex PCR, and the TCRdb table lists in-frame clones only, not all of them. There are roughly 120,000 clones in the sample; about four fifths occur only once, and 3% lies in the top ten. The sample was blood, taken from a patient whose treatment included radiotherapy and nephrectomy. These receptors came from a woman aged 55-70 years with renal cell carcinoma.

This clone was detected a few times. The chain recombines TRBV6-1 with TRBJ1-3, with D hard to call. Trimming removed 3 bases from V and 4 bases from J, with 10 bases in between. This CDR3 contains 14 residues. Looked up from germline, CDR1 is MNHNS and CDR2 is SASEGT. CDR3 region: CASSDPTTGNTIYF. The CDR3 region has the DNA TGTGCCAGCAGTGACCCGACGACAGGAAACACCATATATTTT.

The V call is TRBV10-3, the J call TRBJ1-2; D remains unclear. From germline, CDR1 is ENHRY and CDR2 SYGVKD. The CDR3 loop spans 13 amino acids. Deletions cut 3 bases from V and 8 bases from J, with 13 bases between. The CDR3 DNA reads TGTGCCATCAGTGAAAAGCGGGAGGTGGGCTACACCTTC. Translating it yields CAISEKREVGYTF.

This chain uses TRBV6-1 with TRBJ2-5; TRBD2 might be the D (6 bases). Trimming cost V 5 bases and J 5 bases, with 15 bases left between them. This CDR3 has 14 amino acids. The germline V gene has CDR1 MNHNS and CDR2 SASEGT. The chain's CDR3 is CASSRGGNGETQYF. Written as DNA, the CDR3 is TGTGCCAGCAGTCGCGGAGGGAACGGCGAGACCCAGTACTTC.

V usage is TRBV2 and J usage is TRBJ2-3, with 9 bases lining up with TRBD2. The CDR3 loop spans 16 amino acids. Germline assignment: CDR1 SNHLY and CDR2 FYNNEI. J lost 5 bases, V lost 5 bases, and 11 bases had no gene match. The CDR3 DNA follows: TGTGCCAGCAGTTCCACTAGCGGGCAAAGGGGAGATACGCAGTATTTT. The encoded protein is CASSSTSGQRGDTQYF.

The V gene is TRBV18, the J gene TRBJ1-5; D unresolved. The V end lost 10 bases, the J end lost 4 bases, and 17 bases lay between the germline ends. Germline V gene lookup returns CDR1 KGHSH and CDR2 LQKENI. The CDR3 spans 14 residues. CDR3: CATSMGISNQPQHF. The CDR3 DNA sequence: TGTGCCACCTCCATGGGGATCTCAAATCAGCCCCAGCATTTT.

The CDR3: CASSPRTVLTDTQYF. In nucleotides, the CDR3 is TGTGCCAGCAGCCCGAGGACAGTTCTCACAGATACGCAGTATTTT. The chain joins TRBV7-2 to TRBJ2-3, with a weak D call TRBD1 (6 bases). Germline values: CDR1 SGHTA, CDR2 FQGNSA. The CDR3 runs 15 residues. V shed 5 bases and J shed 2 bases, with 14 bases lying between them.

This chain uses TRBV27 with TRBJ2-7; D is uncertain. Germline V CDR1 and CDR2: MNHEY, SMNVEV (reference sequence). This CDR3 comprises 13 residues. The V end was cut by 3 bases, the J end by 0 bases, with 6 bases between. This CDR3 is CASSLGPSYEQYF. For the CDR3, the DNA is TGTGCCAGCAGTTTGGGCCCCTCCTACGAGCAGTACTTC.

The chain joins TRBV13 to TRBJ1-3, with 8 bases that match TRBD1. The length of the CDR3 is 15 residues. Unmatched junction bases numbered 8, after V lost 5 bases and J lost 5 bases. Germline V gene data show CDR1 as PRHDT and CDR2 as FYEKMQ (reference sequence). The CDR3: CASSPGTGGRNTIYF. The CDR3 DNA sequence: TGTGCCAGCAGCCCGGGGACAGGTGGACGAAACACCATATATTTT.

V and J are TRBV7-9 and TRBJ1-1, with D possibly matching TRBD1 (5 bases). Deletions cut 1 base from V and 0 bases from J, with 9 bases between. Per germline, CDR1 SEHNR and CDR2 FQNEAQ (reference sequence). The CDR3 has 15 amino acids. Written as DNA, the CDR3 is TGTGCCAGCAGCTTAGTTAGGGGAGTGAACACTGAAGCTTTCTTT. It yields the protein CASSLVRGVNTEAFF.

The chain has TRBV6-5 and TRBJ2-7; D is uncertain. The germline CDR1 and CDR2 sequences are MNHEY and SVGAGI. This CDR3 comprises 11 residues. Between the trimmed V and J ends, which lost 0 bases and 10 bases, there was a span of 7 bases. Written as DNA, the CDR3 is TGTGCCAGCAGTTACTCGGCAGTCCAGTACTTC. Its protein is CASSYSAVQYF.

The chain is built from TRBV5-4 and TRBJ2-5; D ambiguous. CDR1 and CDR2 from the germline V gene are SGHNT and YYREEE (reference sequence). Trimming cost V 4 bases and J 3 bases, with 13 bases left between them. The CDR3 sequence is 14 residues long. CDR3 DNA: TGTGCCAGCAGCGTGGGTCCGGCAGAAGAGACCCAGTACTTC. It translates to CASSVGPAEETQYF.

This chain links TRBV2 with TRBJ2-3; 8 bases map to TRBD2. V lost 6 bases to trimming and J lost 11 bases; unmatched junction nucleotides: 10. From germline, CDR1 is SNHLY and CDR2 FYNNEI. This CDR3 spans 13 amino acids. This chain's CDR3 is CASSTEAGGVQYF. The CDR3 DNA reads as TGTGCCAGCAGCACTGAGGCGGGGGGAGTGCAGTATTTT.

The genes are TRBV7-3 and TRBJ2-1; D is unclear. The CDR3 is 13 amino acids. Germline CDR1 is SGHTA and CDR2 is FQGTGA. The germline V and J ends were trimmed by 4 bases and 5 bases, with 9 bases remaining between them. Here the CDR3 DNA reads TGTGCCAGCAGCTCCGCCGGAAACAATGAGCAGTTCTTC. Translation gives CASSSAGNNEQFF.

J is TRBJ2-7 and V is TRBV7-9; no definite D call. V was cut by 3 bases and J by 3 bases, with 6 bases left in between. The CDR3 consists of 12 residues. The germline CDR1 and CDR2 sequences are SEHNR and FQNEAQ (reference sequence). The CDR3: CASSFQVYEQYF. The CDR3 DNA reads as TGTGCCAGCAGCTTCCAGGTCTACGAGCAGTACTTC. Variable domain in full (rest from reference TRBV7-9 and TRBJ2-7): DTGVSQNPRHKITKRGQNVTFRCDPISEHNRLYWYRQTLGQGPEFLTYFQNEAQLEKSRLLSDRFSAERPKGSFSTLEIQRTEQGDSAMYLCASSFQVYEQYFGPGTRLTVT.

This rearrangement joins TRBV10-1 to TRBJ2-3, with a weak D call TRBD2 (7 bases). V was trimmed by 0 bases and J by 4 bases, leaving 8 bases between them. CDR3 size: 14 residues. Germline V gene data show CDR1 as WNHNN and CDR2 as SYGVQD (reference sequence). The CDR3 loop reads CASSESGGPDTQYF. CDR3 nucleotide sequence: TGCGCCAGCAGTGAGTCCGGGGGGCCAGATACGCAGTATTTT.

The chain uses TRBV2 and TRBJ2-1; 7 positions agree with TRBD2. After removal of 4 bases from V and 4 bases from J, the junction contained 7 bases not matched to a gene. CDR1 SNHLY and CDR2 FYNNEI come from the germline V gene. The CDR3 runs 15 residues. The DNA for the CDR3 is TGTGCCAGCAGTGTAGGGCTAGCGGTATACAATGAGCAGTTCTTC. Translated: CASSVGLAVYNEQFF.

V gene TRBV7-2 combines with J gene TRBJ2-1, with 10 bases matching TRBD2. The CDR3 loop spans 16 amino acids. V lost 1 base, J lost 6 bases, and 6 bases stayed unmatched. Germline CDR1 is SGHTA and CDR2 is FQGNSA. The CDR3 region is CASSLGFLAGVNEQFF. For the CDR3, the DNA is TGTGCCAGCAGCTTAGGTTTTCTAGCGGGGGTCAATGAGCAGTTCTTC.

This chain joins TRBV9 and TRBJ2-3, with D unclear. Germline V gene data show CDR1 as SGDLS and CDR2 as YYNGEE. The CDR3 runs 12 residues. With 4 bases removed from V and 3 bases from J, the gap between germline ends came to 6 bases. In nucleotides, the CDR3 is TGTGCCAGCAGCCAGGAAACAGATACGCAGTATTTT. Protein: CASSQETDTQYF.

The chain couples TRBV5-8 to TRBJ1-5; possible D gene TRBD1, 5 bases. V was pared by 2 bases and J by 7 bases, with 13 bases between. The CDR3 contains 14 residues. Germline CDR1 is SGHTS and CDR2 is YDEGEE. CDR3 region: CASSLWGREQPQHF. CDR3 nucleotide sequence: TGTGCCAGCAGCTTATGGGGCAGGGAGCAGCCCCAGCATTTT.

This chain joins TRBV19 and TRBJ2-7, with D hard to call. V was clipped by 5 bases and J by 4 bases, with 15 bases between them. The CDR3 contains 14 residues. Germline lookup yields CDR1 LNHDA and CDR2 SQIVND (reference sequence). As DNA, the CDR3 is TGTGCCAGTAGTTCCGGCGCCATTGAATACGAGCAGTACTTC. Its translation is CASSSGAIEYEQYF.

The J gene is TRBJ2-2, the V gene TRBV9, with D possibly being TRBD2 (5 bases). The CDR3 runs to 18 residues. Trimming cost V 0 bases and J 3 bases, with 18 bases left between them. CDR1 and CDR2 (germline): SGDLS, YYNGEE. As DNA, the CDR3 is TGTGCCAGCAGCGTAGATTCTAGCCCTAAAGCTTACACCGGGGAGCTGTTTTTT. Its protein is CASSVDSSPKAYTGELFF. Full variable domain (outside the CDR3, taken from reference TRBV9 and TRBJ2-2): DSGVTQTPKHLITATGQRVTLRCSPRSGDLSVYWYQQSLDQGLQFLIQYYNGEERAKGNILERFSAQQFPDLHSELNLSSLELGDSALYFCASSVDSSPKAYTGELFFGEGSRLTVL.

The V call is TRBV10-1, the J call TRBJ2-7; D perhaps matches TRBD1 (5 bases). CDR1 is WNHNN, CDR2 SYGVQD, per germline (reference sequence). Trimming left V 2 bases short and J 2 bases short, with 7 bases between. The CDR3 length is 13 residues. CDR3 in amino acids: CASSEAGTYEQYF. The CDR3 region has the DNA TGCGCCAGCAGTGAGGCAGGGACCTACGAGCAGTACTTC.

The V and J genes are TRBV7-8 and TRBJ1-5, with 7 bases aligning to TRBD1. The CDR3 covers 16 residues. Per the germline V gene, CDR1 is SGHVS and CDR2 is FQNEAQ. V dropped 7 bases and J dropped 2; count of bases not matched to a gene: 11. The chain's CDR3 is CASKRTGGSGNQPQHF. The DNA for the CDR3 is TGTGCCAGCAAGAGGACAGGCGGATCGGGCAATCAGCCCCAGCATTTT.

The chain employs TRBV28 and TRBJ1-6; a possible D gene is TRBD1 (5 bases). V was trimmed by 8 bases and J by 4 bases, leaving 15 bases between them. The germline CDR1 and CDR2 sequences are MDHEN and SYDVKM. The CDR3 is 15 amino acids. CDR3 sequence (DNA): TGTGCCAGCTTCCCTCGGGGGGGTTATAATTCACCCCTCCACTTT. This encodes CASFPRGGYNSPLHF.

The J gene is TRBJ1-5, the V gene TRBV18, with TRBD1 identical over 7 bases. Germline V gene data show CDR1 as KGHSH and CDR2 as LQKENI. Trimming removed 0 bases from V and 1 base from J; junction bases left unmatched: 6. This CDR3 comprises 17 residues. CDR3: CASSPPGWDRSNQPQHF. DNA for the CDR3: TGTGCCAGCTCACCACCGGGTTGGGACAGAAGCAATCAGCCCCAGCATTTT.

The chain carries TRBV6-1 and TRBJ1-1; D not resolved. Trimming pared 6 bases from V and 6 bases from J, leaving 8 bases between. The CDR3 has 11 amino acids. Germline V gene sequence: CDR1 MNHNS, CDR2 SASEGT. For the CDR3, the DNA is TGTGCCAGCAGGGGTATCTCTGAAGCTTTCTTT. As protein: CASRGISEAFF.

This CDR3 is CASTGTPVALYGYTF. DNA for the CDR3: TGTGCCAGTACCGGAACCCCCGTCGCCCTCTATGGCTACACCTTC. The chain combines TRBV19 with TRBJ1-2; no clear D. Germline values: CDR1 LNHDA, CDR2 SQIVND (reference sequence). The CDR3 runs to 15 residues. Trimming pared 7 bases from V and 4 bases from J, leaving 19 bases between.

This clone appeared a single time. The chain recombines TRBV6-5 with TRBJ1-1, with 7 bases identical to TRBD1. Trimming took 6 bases from V and 1 from J; bases not matched to a gene: 8. From germline, CDR1 is MNHEY and CDR2 SVGAGI. The CDR3 covers 15 residues. In DNA form, the CDR3 reads TGTGCCAGCAGAACTCACCGGGACAGGAACACTGAAGCTTTCTTT. The encoded protein is CASRTHRDRNTEAFF.